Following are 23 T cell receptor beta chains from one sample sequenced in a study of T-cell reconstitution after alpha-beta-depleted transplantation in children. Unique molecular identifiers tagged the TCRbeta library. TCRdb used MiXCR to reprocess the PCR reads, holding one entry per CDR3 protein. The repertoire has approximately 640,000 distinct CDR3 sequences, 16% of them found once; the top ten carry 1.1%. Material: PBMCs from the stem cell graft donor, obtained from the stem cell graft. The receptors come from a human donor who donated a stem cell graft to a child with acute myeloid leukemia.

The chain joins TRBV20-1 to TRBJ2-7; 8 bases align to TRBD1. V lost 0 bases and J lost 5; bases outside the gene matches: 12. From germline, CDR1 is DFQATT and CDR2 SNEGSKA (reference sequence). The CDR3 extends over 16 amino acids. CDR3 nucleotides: TGCAGTGCTAGAGATAGGGCAGGGGGCATCAATCACGAGCAGTACTTC. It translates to CSARDRAGGINHEQYF.

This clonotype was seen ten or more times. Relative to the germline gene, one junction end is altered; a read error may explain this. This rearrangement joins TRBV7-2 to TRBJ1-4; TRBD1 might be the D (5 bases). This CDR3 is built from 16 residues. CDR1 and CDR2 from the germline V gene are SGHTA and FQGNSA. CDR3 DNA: TGTGCCAGCAGCCTAGCCCACAGGACCCCTAATGAAAAACTGTTTTTT. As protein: CASSLAHRTPNEKLFF.

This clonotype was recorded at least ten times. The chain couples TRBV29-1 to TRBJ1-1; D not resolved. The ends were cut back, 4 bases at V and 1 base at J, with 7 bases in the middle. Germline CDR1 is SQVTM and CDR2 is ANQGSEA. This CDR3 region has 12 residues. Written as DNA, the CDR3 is TGCAGCGTTGTAAAAGGGAACACTGAAGCTTTCTTT. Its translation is CSVVKGNTEAFF.

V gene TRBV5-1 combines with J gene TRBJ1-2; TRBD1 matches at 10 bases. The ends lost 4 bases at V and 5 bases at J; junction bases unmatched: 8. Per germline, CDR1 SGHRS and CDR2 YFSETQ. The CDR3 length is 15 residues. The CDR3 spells CASSPGTGEGYGYTF. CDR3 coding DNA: TGCGCCAGCAGCCCCGGGACAGGGGAGGGATATGGCTACACCTTC.

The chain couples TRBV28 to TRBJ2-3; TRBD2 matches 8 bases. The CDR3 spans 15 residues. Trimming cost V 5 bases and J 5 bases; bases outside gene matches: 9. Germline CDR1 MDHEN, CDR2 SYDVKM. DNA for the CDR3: TGTGCCAGCAGTATCCCGAGCGGGGGTAGAGATACGCAGTATTTT. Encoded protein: CASSIPSGGRDTQYF.

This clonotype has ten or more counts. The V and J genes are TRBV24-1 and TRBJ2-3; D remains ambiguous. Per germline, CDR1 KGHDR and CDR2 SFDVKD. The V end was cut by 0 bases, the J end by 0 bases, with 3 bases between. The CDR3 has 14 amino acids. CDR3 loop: CATSDLASTDTQYF. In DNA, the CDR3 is TGTGCCACCAGTGATTTGGCTAGCACAGATACGCAGTATTTT.

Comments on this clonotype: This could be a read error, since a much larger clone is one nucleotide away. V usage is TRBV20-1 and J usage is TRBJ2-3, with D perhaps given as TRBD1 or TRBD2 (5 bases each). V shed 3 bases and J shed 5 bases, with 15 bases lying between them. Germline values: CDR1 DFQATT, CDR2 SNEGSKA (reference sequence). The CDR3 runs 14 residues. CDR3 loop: CSASVGAEEDTQYF. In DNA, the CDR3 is TGCAGTGCTAGTGTCGGGGCGGAGGAAGATACGCAGTATTTT.

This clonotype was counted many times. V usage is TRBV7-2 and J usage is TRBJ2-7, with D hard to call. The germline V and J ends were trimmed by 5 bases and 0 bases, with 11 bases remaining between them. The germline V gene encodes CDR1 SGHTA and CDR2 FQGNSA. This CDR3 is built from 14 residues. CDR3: CASSLIPSSYEQYF. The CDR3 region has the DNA TGTGCCAGCAGCCTGATTCCTAGCTCCTACGAGCAGTACTTC.

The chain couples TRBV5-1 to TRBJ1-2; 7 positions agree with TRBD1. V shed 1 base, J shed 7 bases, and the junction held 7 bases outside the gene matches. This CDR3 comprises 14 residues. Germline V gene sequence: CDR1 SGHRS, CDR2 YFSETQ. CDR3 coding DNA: TGCGCCAGCAGCTTGCCCTCCTCAGGGGGTGGCTACACCTTC. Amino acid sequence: CASSLPSSGGGYTF.

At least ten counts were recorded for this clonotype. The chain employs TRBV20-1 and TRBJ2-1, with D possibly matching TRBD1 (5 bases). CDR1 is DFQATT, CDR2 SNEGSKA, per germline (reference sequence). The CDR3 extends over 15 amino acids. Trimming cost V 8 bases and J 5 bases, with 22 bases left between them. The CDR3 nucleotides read TGCAGTTTTCAACCCGCTCTGGACACCAACAATGAGCAGTTCTTC. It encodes CSFQPALDTNNEQFF.

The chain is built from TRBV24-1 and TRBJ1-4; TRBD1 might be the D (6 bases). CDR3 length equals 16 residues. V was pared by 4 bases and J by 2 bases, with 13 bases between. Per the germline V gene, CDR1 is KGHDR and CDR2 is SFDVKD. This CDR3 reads CATSEGGRPTNEKLFF. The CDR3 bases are TGTGCCACCAGTGAGGGGGGGCGGCCGACTAATGAAAAACTGTTTTTT.

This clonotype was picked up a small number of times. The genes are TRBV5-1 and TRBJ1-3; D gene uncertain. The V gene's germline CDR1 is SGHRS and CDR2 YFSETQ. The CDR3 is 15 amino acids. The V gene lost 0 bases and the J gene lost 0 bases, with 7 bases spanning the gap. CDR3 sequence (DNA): TGCGCCAGCAGCTTGGGCGTGAGCTCTGGAAACACCATATATTTT. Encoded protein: CASSLGVSSGNTIYF.

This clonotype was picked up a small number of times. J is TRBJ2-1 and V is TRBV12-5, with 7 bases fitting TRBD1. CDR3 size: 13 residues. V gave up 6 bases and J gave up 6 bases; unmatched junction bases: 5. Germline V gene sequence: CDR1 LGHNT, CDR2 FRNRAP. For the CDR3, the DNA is TGTGCTAGTGGCCCGGGACAGTCCAATGAGCAGTTCTTC. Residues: CASGPGQSNEQFF.

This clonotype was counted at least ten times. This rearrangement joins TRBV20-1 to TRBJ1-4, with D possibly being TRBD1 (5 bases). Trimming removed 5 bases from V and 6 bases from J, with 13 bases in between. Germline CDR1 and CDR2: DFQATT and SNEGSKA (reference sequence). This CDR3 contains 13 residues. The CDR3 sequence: CSARDLRDEKLFF. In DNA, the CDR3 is TGCAGTGCTCGGGACCTCAGGGATGAAAAACTGTTTTTT.

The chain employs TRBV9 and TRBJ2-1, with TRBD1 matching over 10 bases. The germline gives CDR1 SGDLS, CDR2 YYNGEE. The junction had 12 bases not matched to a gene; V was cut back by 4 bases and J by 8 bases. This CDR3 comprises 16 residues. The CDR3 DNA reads TGTGCCAGCAGCAACTCCCCGGGACAGGGGTTCGATGAGCAGTTCTTC. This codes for CASSNSPGQGFDEQFF.

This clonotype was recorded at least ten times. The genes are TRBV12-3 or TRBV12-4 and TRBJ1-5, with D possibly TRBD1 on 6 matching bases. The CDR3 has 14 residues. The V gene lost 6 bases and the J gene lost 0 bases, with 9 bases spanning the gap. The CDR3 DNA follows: TGTGCCAGCAGGGACAGTTTTAGCAATCAGCCCCAGCATTTT. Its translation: CASRDSFSNQPQHF.

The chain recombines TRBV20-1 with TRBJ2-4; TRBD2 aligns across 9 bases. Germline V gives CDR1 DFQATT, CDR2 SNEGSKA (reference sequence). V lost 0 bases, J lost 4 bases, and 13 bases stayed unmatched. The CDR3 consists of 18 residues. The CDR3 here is CSAREAGGPHGEKNIQYF. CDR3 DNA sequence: TGCAGTGCTAGAGAGGCGGGGGGGCCTCATGGGGAGAAAAACATTCAGTACTTC.

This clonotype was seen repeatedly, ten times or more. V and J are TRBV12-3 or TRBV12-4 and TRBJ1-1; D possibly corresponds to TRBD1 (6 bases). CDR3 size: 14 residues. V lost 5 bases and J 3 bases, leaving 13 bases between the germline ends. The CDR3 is CASSTPRTDTEAFF. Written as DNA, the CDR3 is TGTGCCAGCAGTACACCTAGGACAGACACTGAAGCTTTCTTT.

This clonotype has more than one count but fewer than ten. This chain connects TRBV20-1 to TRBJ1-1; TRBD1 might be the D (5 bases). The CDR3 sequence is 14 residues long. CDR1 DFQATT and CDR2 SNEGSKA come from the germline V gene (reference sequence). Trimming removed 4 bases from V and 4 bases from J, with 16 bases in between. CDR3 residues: CSANIPGPITEAFF. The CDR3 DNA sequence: TGCAGTGCTAACATACCAGGGCCGATCACTGAAGCTTTCTTT.

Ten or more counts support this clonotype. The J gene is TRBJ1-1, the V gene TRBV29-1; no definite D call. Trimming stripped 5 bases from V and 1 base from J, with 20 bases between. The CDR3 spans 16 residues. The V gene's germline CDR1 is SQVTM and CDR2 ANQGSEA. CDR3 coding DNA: TGCAGCGTTTCAGGCGATACGGGTTTGAGGAACACTGAAGCTTTCTTT. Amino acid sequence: CSVSGDTGLRNTEAFF.

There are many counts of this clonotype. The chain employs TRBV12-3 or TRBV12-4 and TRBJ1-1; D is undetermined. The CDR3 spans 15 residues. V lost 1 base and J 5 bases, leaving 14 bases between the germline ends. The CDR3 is CASSLVSRLGTEAFF. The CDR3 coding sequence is TGTGCCAGCAGTTTAGTTAGCAGGCTGGGGACTGAAGCTTTCTTT.

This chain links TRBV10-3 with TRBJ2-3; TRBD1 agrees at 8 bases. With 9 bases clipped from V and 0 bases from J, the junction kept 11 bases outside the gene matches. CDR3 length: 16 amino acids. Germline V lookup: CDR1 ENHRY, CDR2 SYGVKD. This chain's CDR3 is CAISRPDRESTDTQYF. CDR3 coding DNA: TGTGCCATAAGTAGACCGGACAGGGAAAGCACAGATACGCAGTATTTT.

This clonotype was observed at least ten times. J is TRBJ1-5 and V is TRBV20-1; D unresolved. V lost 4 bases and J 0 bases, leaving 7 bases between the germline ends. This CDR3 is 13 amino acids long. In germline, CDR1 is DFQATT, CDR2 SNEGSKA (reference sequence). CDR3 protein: CSATDDSNQPQHF. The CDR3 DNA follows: TGCAGTGCTACCGACGATAGCAATCAGCCCCAGCATTTT.